This TCR beta chain was sequenced in a study of OX40 agonist ivuxolimab in advanced cancers. Findings and caveats of the study: Some nonresponders likewise displayed low normalized T-cell clonal expansion. Averaged across samples, CD8+ T cells carried more expanded clones than CD4+ did.

About this clone: Its specificity is not known.

V shed 2 bases and J shed 0 bases, with 13 bases lying between them. This CDR3 is built from 16 residues. The germline CDR1 and CDR2 sequences are KGHSH and LQKENI. Generated by immunoSEQ multiplex PCR, the TCRdb table keeps only in-frame clones and is missing some. The repertoire holds about 68,000 clones, 85% to 90% seen once, with around 0.63% in the top ten. The gene calls are TRBV18 and TRBJ1-2; D uncertain. This TCR was sampled from an adult with an advanced solid tumor such as melanoma, head and neck, liver or kidney cancer. Sequencing used CD4+ or CD8+ T cells sorted from blood, obtained in a trial of the OX40 agonist ivuxolimab. CDR3 bases: TGTGCCAGCTCACCATCTTCGGCGGCTTCTAACTATGGCTACACCTTC. Its translation is CASSPSSAASNYGYTF.